This T cell receptor (beta chain) is drawn from a study of T-cell reconstitution after alpha-beta-depleted transplantation in children. A library of TCRbeta sequences, prepared with unique molecular identifiers, was generated. TCRdb re-called the PCR reads with MiXCR, one entry per CDR3 protein. The sample yields about 300,000 distinct CDR3 sequences, over 9% seen once. Study-level results: Several hundred expanded graft clones reportedly supplied alpha-beta T cells about two months after transplant. At the one-year point after transplant, T-cell counts and TCRbeta diversity were found to come mostly from T cells that had been newly produced. Some patients' high day-60 TCRbeta diversity was traced to surviving recipient T cells and thymic progenitors.

In regard to this clonotype: Its antigen is currently unknown. A much larger clone lies a single base off, so this may be a read error.

Germline CDR1 is SGHTA and CDR2 is FQGNSA. The CDR3 has 14 residues. V gave up 3 bases and J gave up 0 bases, with 7 bases separating them. Material: PBMCs, obtained before TCRalphabeta/CD19-depleted stem cell transplant. The clonotype originates from a boy under two years old with acute myeloid leukemia, due to receive a stem cell transplant. The genes are TRBV7-2 and TRBJ2-3; D is undetermined. The CDR3 here is CASSFGPSTDTQYF. The CDR3 nucleotides are TGTGCCAGCAGCTTCGGGCCTAGCACAGATACGCAGTATTTT.